This T cell receptor beta chain derives from a study of identical twins. Study-level results: Analyses based on zero insertions could be partly confounded by invariant MAIT and iNKT cells. Monozygotic twins shared more out-of-frame TCR alpha than recombination models predicted.

About this clonotype itself: Its specificity is not known.

TCRdb re-called the 5' RACE reads through MiXCR, storing one row per CDR3 protein. The profile covers some 600,000 distinct CDR3 sequences, with 7.1% appearing a single time and 1.5% to 2% taken by the ten largest. Trimming removed 5 bases from V and 2 bases from J, with 23 bases in between. CDR3 length: 18 residues. In germline, CDR1 is SGHVS, CDR2 FQNEAQ. Only healthy Caucasians were included as donors. Another study also made use of these data, one on yellow fever vaccine responses in identical twins. As that report states: Vaccine-induced T cell responses in twins were reportedly observed to appear partly convergent, partly personalized.

Sequenced sample: PBMCs. The TCR originated in a young woman in good health. The chain carries TRBV7-8 and TRBJ2-3, with D possibly being TRBD2 (5 bases). Here the CDR3 DNA reads TGTGCCAGCAGCATAATTTCATCGATAAGCGGTACCACAGATACGCAGTATTTT. Encoded protein: CASSIISSISGTTDTQYF.